A single sample gave rise to the 13 T cell receptor beta chains below, sequenced in a study of blood T cell repertoires in COVID-19. TCRdb keeps only in-frame clones here, not all; method: immunoSEQ multiplex PCR. The table shows about 250,000 clones, with approximately 80% occurring only once. Sample: PBMCs or T cells enriched from blood (not recorded which). The origin of the receptors is a man aged 35 to 55 who had been exposed to COVID-19.

For this clone: Additional DNA sequences in this sample encode the identical CDR3. V is TRBV24-1 and J is TRBJ2-5, with no clear D. Germline V gene lookup returns CDR1 KGHDR and CDR2 SFDVKD. The V end was cut by 2 bases, the J end by 2 bases, with 8 bases between. There are 14 residues in the CDR3. CDR3 DNA: TGTGCCACCAGTGATTCTACAGTACAAGAGACCCAGTACTTC. Amino acids: CATSDSTVQETQYF.

The chain is built from TRBV19 and TRBJ1-2; D unclear. Germline lookup yields CDR1 LNHDA and CDR2 SQIVND (reference sequence). There are 13 residues in the CDR3. V gave up 7 bases and J gave up 4 bases, with 13 bases separating them. The CDR3 nucleotides are TGTGCCAGTATTGGGGAGATTTTCTATGGCTACACCTTC. Its protein product is CASIGEIFYGYTF.

The chain joins TRBV5-1 to TRBJ2-7, with 8 bases identical to TRBD2. This CDR3 has 14 residues. CDR1 is SGHRS, CDR2 YFSETQ, per germline. V shed 7 bases, J shed 5 bases, and the junction held 11 bases outside the gene matches. This CDR3 is CASSLGAGDDEQYF. CDR3 in DNA: TGCGCCAGCTCCCTGGGAGCGGGAGACGACGAGCAGTACTTC.

The chain combines TRBV27 with TRBJ2-7, with TRBD2 identical over 8 bases. The CDR3 runs to 13 residues. Per the germline V gene, CDR1 is MNHEY and CDR2 is SMNVEV (reference sequence). V lost 5 bases to trimming and J lost 6 bases; unmatched junction nucleotides: 6. CDR3 amino acids: CASSPWTSSEQYF. CDR3 sequence (DNA): TGTGCCAGCAGTCCCTGGACTAGCTCCGAGCAGTACTTC.

The chain has TRBV4-1 and TRBJ1-2; TRBD1 matches at 7 bases. The CDR3 spans 11 residues. The V and J ends lost 6 bases and 7 bases, in that order; junction bases with no gene match: 2. Germline CDR1 and CDR2: MGHRA and YSYEKL. DNA for the CDR3: TGCGCCAGCAGGACAGGGCTTGGCTACACCTTC. Translation gives CASRTGLGYTF.

The J gene is TRBJ1-2, the V gene TRBV2; 8 bases map to TRBD1. The CDR3 is 14 amino acids. Germline values: CDR1 SNHLY, CDR2 FYNNEI. V lost 7 bases to trimming and J lost 5 bases; unmatched junction nucleotides: 9. The CDR3 DNA reads TGTGCCAGCATTTCCGAGACAGGGGTTTATGGCTACACCTTC. It is translated as CASISETGVYGYTF.

This chain joins TRBV27 and TRBJ2-1; 8 positions agree with TRBD1. CDR1 and CDR2 (germline): MNHEY, SMNVEV (reference sequence). The CDR3 has 15 residues. The V gene end was trimmed by 3 bases and the J gene end by 5 bases; junction bases not matched to a gene: 6. The CDR3 protein is CASSFYGQGHNEQFF. CDR3 DNA: TGTGCCAGCAGTTTTTACGGACAGGGACACAATGAGCAGTTCTTC.

This chain uses TRBV27 with TRBJ1-1, with 9 bases that match TRBD1. Germline CDR1 and CDR2: MNHEY and SMNVEV (reference sequence). The CDR3 is 13 residues long. The trim removed 4 bases at V and 3 bases at J, leaving 0 bases unmatched. The CDR3 region is CASSWDRDTEAFF. In DNA form, the CDR3 reads TGTGCCAGCAGTTGGGACAGGGACACTGAAGCTTTCTTT.

The V and J genes are TRBV10-3 and TRBJ2-2; D is perhaps TRBD1 (6 bases). CDR1 and CDR2 (germline): ENHRY, SYGVKD. Trimming stripped 10 bases from V and 4 bases from J, with 16 bases between. The CDR3 contains 14 residues. CDR3 region: CATSVGGSTGELFF. For the CDR3, the DNA is TGTGCCACCTCAGTTGGGGGCAGCACCGGGGAGCTGTTTTTT.

This clone was picked up a small number of times. The rearrangement joins TRBV6-5 to TRBJ2-6, with 8 bases that match TRBD1. The germline V gene encodes CDR1 MNHEY and CDR2 SVGAGI. The ends lost 7 bases at V and 2 bases at J; junction bases unmatched: 4. The CDR3 loop spans 15 amino acids. CDR3 protein: CASKQGATGANVLTF. For the CDR3, the DNA is TGTGCCAGCAAGCAGGGGGCGACTGGGGCCAACGTCCTGACTTTC.

The gene calls are TRBV10-3 and TRBJ1-3, with 10 bases aligning to TRBD1. The CDR3 extends over 15 amino acids. Germline values: CDR1 ENHRY, CDR2 SYGVKD. The ends lost 1 base at V and 7 bases at J; junction bases unmatched: 4. CDR3 amino acids: CAISELGTGANTIYF. CDR3 bases: TGTGCCATCAGTGAGTTAGGGACAGGGGCGAACACCATATATTTT.

V usage is TRBV6-5 and J usage is TRBJ1-1; a possible D gene is TRBD1 (6 bases). This CDR3 contains 12 residues. The germline CDR1 and CDR2 sequences are MNHEY and SVGAGI. V was shortened by 11 bases and J by 1 base, with 11 bases between the two germline ends. CDR3 DNA sequence: TGTGCCGCTCTACAGGGGAACACTGAAGCTTTCTTT. Translated: CAALQGNTEAFF.

The V gene is TRBV6-5, the J gene TRBJ2-3, with 10 bases aligning to TRBD2. V was pared by 6 bases and J by 4 bases, with 7 bases of the junction left unmatched. There are 15 residues in the CDR3. In germline, CDR1 is MNHEY, CDR2 SVGAGI. CDR3 nucleotides: TGTGCCAGCAGGGGAGCGGGAGGGCCTTCAGATACGCAGTATTTT. It encodes CASRGAGGPSDTQYF.